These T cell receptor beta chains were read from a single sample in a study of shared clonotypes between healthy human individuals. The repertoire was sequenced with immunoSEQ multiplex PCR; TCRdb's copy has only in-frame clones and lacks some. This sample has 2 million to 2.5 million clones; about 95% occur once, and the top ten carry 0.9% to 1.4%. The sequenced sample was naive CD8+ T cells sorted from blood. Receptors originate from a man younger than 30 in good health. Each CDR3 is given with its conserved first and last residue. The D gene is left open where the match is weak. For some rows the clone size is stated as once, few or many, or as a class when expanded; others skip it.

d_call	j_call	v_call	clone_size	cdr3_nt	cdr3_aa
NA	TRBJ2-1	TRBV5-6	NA	TGTGCCAGCAGCCCGGGGCCGAACAATGAGCAGTTCTTC	CASSPGPNNEQFF
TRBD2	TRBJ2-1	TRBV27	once	TGTGCCAGCAGTCCCGGGACTAGCGGGGGGCCAAGCTCCTACAATGAGCAGTTCTTC	CASSPGTSGGPSSYNEQFF
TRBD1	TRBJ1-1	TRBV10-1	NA	TGCGCCAGCAGTGAGTCAAACAGGGGGGCCCAAGCTTTCTTT	CASSESNRGAQAFF
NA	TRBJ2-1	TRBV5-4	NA	TGTGCCAGCAGCTCGGCGGCAACCGATCAGTTCTTC	CASSSAATDQFF
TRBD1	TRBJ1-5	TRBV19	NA	TGTGCCAGTAGTTCGAAGACAGGGCCTCAGCCCCAGCATTTT	CASSSKTGPQPQHF
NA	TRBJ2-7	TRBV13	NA	TGTGCCAGCAGCTTGGGGGGTTTCGGGCAGTACTTC	CASSLGGFGQYF
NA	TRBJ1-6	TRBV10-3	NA	TGTGCCATCAGTGAGGACCCACGAAATTCACCCCTCCACTTT	CAISEDPRNSPLHF
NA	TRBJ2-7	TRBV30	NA	TGTGCCTGGGTCCCACACTACACCTACGAGCAGTACTTC	CAWVPHYTYEQYF
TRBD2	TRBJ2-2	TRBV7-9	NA	TGTGCCAGCAGCTCGGACGGACTAGCGGGGGGCACCGGGGAGCTGTTTTTT	CASSSDGLAGGTGELFF
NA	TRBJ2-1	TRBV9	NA	TGTGCCAGCAGCGTAGGGGGAAACTACAATGAGCAGTTCTTC	CASSVGGNYNEQFF
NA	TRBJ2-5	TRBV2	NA	TGTGCCAGCAGTGAGCGGTGGCGAGAGACCCAGTACTTC	CASSERWRETQYF
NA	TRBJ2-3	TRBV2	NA	TGTGCCAGCAGTTTGAGGGCGGATCCAGATACGCAGTATTTT	CASSLRADPDTQYF
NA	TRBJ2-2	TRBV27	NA	TGTGCCAGCAGTTTTTCTCGACAGACCGGGGAGCTGTTTTTT	CASSFSRQTGELFF
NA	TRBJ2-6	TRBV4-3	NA	TGCGCCAGCAGCCAAGACCTTCCTGCGACCGAGGGCTCTGGGGCCAACGTCCTGACTTTC	CASSQDLPATEGSGANVLTF
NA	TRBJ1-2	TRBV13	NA	TGTGCCAGCAGCTTAGGCTTAGGGGAATTCCCTGACTACACCTTC	CASSLGLGEFPDYTF
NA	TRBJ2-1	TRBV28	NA	TGTGCCAGCTCGGGTCTTTCCTACAATGAGCAGTTCTTC	CASSGLSYNEQFF